This entry features one TCR beta chain sequence. Its target is unknown. This sample stems from a study of T cell responses to AZD1222 COVID-19 vaccine. Here immunoSEQ multiplex PCR was the method, and the copy in TCRdb shows in-frame clones only, minus some. The sample has 90,000 or so clones; 75% to 90% are singletons. Study-level results: Females outnumbered males among donors, who were mostly white British; clonal diversity was possibly underestimated. The number of AZD1222 recipients seropositive at baseline was only 5 to 7. Rises in breadth and depth of Spike-specific TCRs came after two AZD1222 doses. No repertoire was sampled before or during the peak T cell response, only after it.

Trimming at V came to 2 bases and at J to 2 bases, leaving 6 bases not matched to a gene. CDR1 is MNHEY, CDR2 SVGEGT, per germline. CDR3 length: 16 amino acids. The source of this sequence is an adult who received the AZD1222 COVID-19 vaccine. Sample: peripheral blood, taken 28 days after the second AZD1222 dose. V and J are TRBV6-2 or TRBV6-3 and TRBJ1-1; the match to TRBD1 covers 9 bases. The DNA for the CDR3 is TGTGCCAGCAGTTACGCGGGACAGGGTTCAAACACTGAAGCTTTCTTT. It specifies CASSYAGQGSNTEAFF.